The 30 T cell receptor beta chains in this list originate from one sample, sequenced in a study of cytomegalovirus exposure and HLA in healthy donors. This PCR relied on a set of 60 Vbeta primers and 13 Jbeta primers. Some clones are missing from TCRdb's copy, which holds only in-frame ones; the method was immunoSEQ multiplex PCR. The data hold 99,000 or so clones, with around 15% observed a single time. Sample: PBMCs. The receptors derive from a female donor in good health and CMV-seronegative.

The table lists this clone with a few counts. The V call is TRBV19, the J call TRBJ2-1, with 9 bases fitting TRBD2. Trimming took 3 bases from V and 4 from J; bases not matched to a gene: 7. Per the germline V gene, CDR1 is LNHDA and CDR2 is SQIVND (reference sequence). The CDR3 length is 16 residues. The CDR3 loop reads CASSMTGLAPYNEQFF. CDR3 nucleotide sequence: TGTGCCAGTAGTATGACCGGACTAGCGCCTTACAATGAGCAGTTCTTC.

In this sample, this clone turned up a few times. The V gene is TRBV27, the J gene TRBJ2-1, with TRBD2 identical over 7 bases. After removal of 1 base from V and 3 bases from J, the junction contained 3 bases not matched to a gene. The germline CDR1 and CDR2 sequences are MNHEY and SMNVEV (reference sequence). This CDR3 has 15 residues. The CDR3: CASSLWLAVYNEQFF. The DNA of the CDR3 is TGTGCCAGCAGTTTATGGCTAGCGGTCTACAATGAGCAGTTCTTC.

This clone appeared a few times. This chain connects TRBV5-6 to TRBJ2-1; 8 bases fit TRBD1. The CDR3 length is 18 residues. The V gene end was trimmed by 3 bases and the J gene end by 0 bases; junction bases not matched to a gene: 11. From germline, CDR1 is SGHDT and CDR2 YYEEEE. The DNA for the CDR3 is TGTGCCAGCAGCTCTGCTAGGGGACAGGCAAGCTCCTACAATGAGCAGTTCTTC. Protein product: CASSSARGQASSYNEQFF.

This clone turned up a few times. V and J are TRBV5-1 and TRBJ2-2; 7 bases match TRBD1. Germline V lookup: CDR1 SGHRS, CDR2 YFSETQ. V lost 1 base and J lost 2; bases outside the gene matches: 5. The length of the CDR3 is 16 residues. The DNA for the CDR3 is TGCGCCAGCAGCTTGTCGACAGGGCAAAACACCGGGGAGCTGTTTTTT. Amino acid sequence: CASSLSTGQNTGELFF.

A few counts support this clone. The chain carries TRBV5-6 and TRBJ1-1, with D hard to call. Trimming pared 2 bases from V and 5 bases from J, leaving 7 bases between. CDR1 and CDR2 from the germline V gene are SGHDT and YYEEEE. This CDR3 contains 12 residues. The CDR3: CASSFRGTEAFF. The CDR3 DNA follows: TGTGCCAGCAGCTTTAGAGGTACTGAAGCTTTCTTT.

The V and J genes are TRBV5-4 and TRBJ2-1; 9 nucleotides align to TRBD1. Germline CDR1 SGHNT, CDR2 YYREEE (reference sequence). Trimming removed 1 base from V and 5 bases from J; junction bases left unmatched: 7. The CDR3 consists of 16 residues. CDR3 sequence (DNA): TGTGCCAGCAGCTTGACAGGGGGCGGAGGACACAATGAGCAGTTCTTC. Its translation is CASSLTGGGGHNEQFF.

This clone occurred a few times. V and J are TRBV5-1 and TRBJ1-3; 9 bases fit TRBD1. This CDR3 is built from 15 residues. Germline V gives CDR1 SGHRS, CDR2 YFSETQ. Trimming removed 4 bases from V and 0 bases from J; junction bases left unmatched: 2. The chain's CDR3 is CASSPGQGSGNTIYF. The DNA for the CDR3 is TGCGCCAGCAGCCCGGGACAGGGCTCTGGAAACACCATATATTTT.

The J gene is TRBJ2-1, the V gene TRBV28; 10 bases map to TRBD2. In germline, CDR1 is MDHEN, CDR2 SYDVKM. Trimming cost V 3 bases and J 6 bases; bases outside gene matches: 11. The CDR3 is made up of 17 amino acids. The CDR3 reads CASSFSGLAEPPNEQFF. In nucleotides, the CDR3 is TGTGCCAGCAGTTTCTCCGGACTAGCGGAACCCCCCAATGAGCAGTTCTTC.

CDR3 region: CASSRGSGGFLSYEQYF. The CDR3 coding sequence is TGTGCCAGCAGCCGGGGAAGCGGGGGTTTTTTATCCTACGAGCAGTACTTC. This chain uses TRBV11-2 with TRBJ2-7, with TRBD2 matching 8 bases. Germline V gives CDR1 SGHAT, CDR2 FQNNGV. CDR3 length: 17 residues. V gave up 5 bases and J gave up 1 base; unmatched junction bases: 13. The whole variable domain, remainder taken from reference TRBV11-2 and TRBJ2-7, is EAGVAQSPRYKIIEKRQSVAFWCNPISGHATLYWYQQILGQGPKLLIQFQNNGVVDDSQLPKDRFSAERLKGVDSTLKIQPAKLEDSAVYLCASSRGSGGFLSYEQYFGPGTRLTVT.

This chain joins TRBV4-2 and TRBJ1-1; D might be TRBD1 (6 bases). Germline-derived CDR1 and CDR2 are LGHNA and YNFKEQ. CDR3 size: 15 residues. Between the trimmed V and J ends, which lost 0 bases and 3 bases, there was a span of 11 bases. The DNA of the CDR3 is TGTGCCAGCAGCCAAGATGGGGGCCGGCACACTGAAGCTTTCTTT. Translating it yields CASSQDGGRHTEAFF.

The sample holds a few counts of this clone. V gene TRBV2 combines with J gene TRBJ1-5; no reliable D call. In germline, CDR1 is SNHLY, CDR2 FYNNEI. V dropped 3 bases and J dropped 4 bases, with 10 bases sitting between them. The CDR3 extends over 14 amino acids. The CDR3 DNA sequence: TGTGCCAGCAGTGACCGGTCACCGAATCAGCCCCAGCATTTT. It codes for CASSDRSPNQPQHF. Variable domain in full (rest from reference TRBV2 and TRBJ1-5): EPEVTQTPSHQVTQMGQEVILRCVPISNHLYFYWYRQILGQKVEFLVSFYNNEISEKSEIFDDQFSVERPDGSNFTLKIRSTKLEDSAMYFCASSDRSPNQPQHFGDGTRLSIL.

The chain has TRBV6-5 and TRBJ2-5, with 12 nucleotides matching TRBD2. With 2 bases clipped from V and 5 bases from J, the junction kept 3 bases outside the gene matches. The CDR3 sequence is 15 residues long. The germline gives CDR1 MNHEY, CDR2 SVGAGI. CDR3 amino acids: CASSYRTSGEETQYF. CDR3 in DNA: TGTGCCAGCAGTTACCGGACTAGCGGGGAGGAGACCCAGTACTTC.

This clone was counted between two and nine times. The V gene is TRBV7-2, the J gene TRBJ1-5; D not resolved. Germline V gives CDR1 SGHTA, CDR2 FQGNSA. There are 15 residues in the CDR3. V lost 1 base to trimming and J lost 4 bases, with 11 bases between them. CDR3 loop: CASSLGGGSNQPQHF. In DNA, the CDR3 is TGTGCCAGCAGCTTAGGGGGAGGGTCTAATCAGCCCCAGCATTTT.

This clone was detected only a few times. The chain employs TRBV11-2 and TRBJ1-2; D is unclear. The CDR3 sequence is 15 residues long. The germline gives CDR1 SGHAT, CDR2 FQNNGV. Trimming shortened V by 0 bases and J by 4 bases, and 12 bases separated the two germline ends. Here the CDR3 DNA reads TGTGCCAGCAGCTTAGACGCAGCGGGCGGCTATGGCTACACCTTC. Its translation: CASSLDAAGGYGYTF.

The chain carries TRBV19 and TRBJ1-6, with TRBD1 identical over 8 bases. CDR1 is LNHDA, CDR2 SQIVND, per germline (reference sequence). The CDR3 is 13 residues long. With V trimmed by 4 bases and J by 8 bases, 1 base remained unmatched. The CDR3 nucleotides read TGTGCCAGTAGTACGGACAGGGATTCACCCCTCCACTTT. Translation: CASSTDRDSPLHF. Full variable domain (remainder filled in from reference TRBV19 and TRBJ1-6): DGGITQSPKYLFRKEGQNVTLSCEQNLNHDAMYWYRQDPGQGLRLIYYSQIVNDFQKGDIAEGYSVSREKKESFPLTVTSAQKNPTAFYLCASSTDRDSPLHFGNGTRLTVT.

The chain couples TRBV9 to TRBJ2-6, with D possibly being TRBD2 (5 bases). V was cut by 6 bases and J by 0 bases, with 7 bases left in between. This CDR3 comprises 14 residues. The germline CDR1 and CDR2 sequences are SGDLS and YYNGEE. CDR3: CASTEGSGANVLTF. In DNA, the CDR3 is TGTGCCAGCACCGAGGGCTCTGGGGCCAACGTCCTGACTTTC.

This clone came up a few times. The CDR3 nucleotides read TGTGCCAGCAGCTCGGAGGAGCCGGGACACCCGGTCGGGAAAGAGACCCAGTACTTC. Translated: CASSSEEPGHPVGKETQYF. V gene TRBV7-9 combines with J gene TRBJ2-5, with TRBD1 as a possible D gene (6 bases). V was clipped by 4 bases and J by 3 bases, with 27 bases between them. CDR3 length: 19 amino acids. The germline V gene encodes CDR1 SEHNR and CDR2 FQNEAQ (reference sequence). Full variable domain (missing parts from reference TRBV7-9 and TRBJ2-5): DTGVSQNPRHKITKRGQNVTFRCDPISEHNRLYWYRQTLGQGPEFLTYFQNEAQLEKSRLLSDRFSAERPKGSFSTLEIQRTEQGDSAMYLCASSSEEPGHPVGKETQYFGPGTRLLVL.

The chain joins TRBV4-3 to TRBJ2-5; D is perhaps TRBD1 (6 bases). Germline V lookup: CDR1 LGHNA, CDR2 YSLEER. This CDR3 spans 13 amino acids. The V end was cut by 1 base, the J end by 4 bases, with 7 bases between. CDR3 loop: CASSQVGGETQYF. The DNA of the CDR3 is TGCGCCAGCAGCCAAGTAGGGGGAGAGACCCAGTACTTC.

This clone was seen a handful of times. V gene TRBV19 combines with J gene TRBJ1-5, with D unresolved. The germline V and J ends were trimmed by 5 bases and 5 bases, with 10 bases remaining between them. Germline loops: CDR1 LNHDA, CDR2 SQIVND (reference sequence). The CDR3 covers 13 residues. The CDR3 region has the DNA TGTGCCAGTAGTCCCTCCATAGATCAGCCCCAGCATTTT. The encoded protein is CASSPSIDQPQHF.

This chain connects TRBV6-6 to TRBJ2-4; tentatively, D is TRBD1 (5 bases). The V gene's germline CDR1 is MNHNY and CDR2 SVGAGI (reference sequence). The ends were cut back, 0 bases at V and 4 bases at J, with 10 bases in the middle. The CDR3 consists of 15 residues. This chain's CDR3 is CASSYSDSLKNIQYF. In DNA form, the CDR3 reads TGTGCCAGCAGTTACTCTGACAGCCTAAAAAACATTCAGTACTTC.

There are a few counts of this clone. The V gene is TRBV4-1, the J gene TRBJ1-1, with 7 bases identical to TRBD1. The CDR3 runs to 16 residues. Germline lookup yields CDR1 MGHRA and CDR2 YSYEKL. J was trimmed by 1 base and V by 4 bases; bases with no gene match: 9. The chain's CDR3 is CASSPYTDRANTEAFF. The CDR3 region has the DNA TGCGCCAGCAGCCCATACACCGACAGGGCGAACACTGAAGCTTTCTTT.

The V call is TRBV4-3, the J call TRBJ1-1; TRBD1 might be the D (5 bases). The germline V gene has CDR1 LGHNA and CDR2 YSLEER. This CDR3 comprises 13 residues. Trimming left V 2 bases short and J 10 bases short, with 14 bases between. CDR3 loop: CASSQSSGGGAFF. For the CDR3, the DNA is TGCGCCAGCAGCCAAAGTTCGGGGGGGGGAGCTTTCTTT.

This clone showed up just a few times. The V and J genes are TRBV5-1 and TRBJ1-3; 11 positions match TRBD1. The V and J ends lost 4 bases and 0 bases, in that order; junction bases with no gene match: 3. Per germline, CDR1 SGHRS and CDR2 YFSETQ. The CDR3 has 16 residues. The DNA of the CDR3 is TGCGCCAGCAGCAGGGACAGGGGGAGCTCTGGAAACACCATATATTTT. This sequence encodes CASSRDRGSSGNTIYF. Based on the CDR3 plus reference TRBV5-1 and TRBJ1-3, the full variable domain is KAGVTQTPRYLIKTRGQQVTLSCSPISGHRSVSWYQQTPGQGLQFLFEYFSETQRNKGNFPGRFSGRQFSNSRSEMNVSTLELGDSALYLCASSRDRGSSGNTIYFGEGSWLTVV.

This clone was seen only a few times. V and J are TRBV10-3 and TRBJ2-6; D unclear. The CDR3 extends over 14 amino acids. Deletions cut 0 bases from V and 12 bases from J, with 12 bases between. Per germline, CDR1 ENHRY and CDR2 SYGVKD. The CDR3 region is CAISESKAPIVLTF. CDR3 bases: TGTGCCATCAGTGAGTCGAAAGCGCCAATCGTCCTGACTTTC.

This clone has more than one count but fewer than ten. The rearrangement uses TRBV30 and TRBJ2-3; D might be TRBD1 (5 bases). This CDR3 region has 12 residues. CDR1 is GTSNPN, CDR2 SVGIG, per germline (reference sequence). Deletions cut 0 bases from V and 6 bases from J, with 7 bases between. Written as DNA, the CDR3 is TGTGCCTGGAGTGTAGGGGTCGATACGCAGTATTTT. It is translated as CAWSVGVDTQYF. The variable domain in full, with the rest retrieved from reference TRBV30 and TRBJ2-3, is SQTIHQWPATLVQPVGSPLSLECTVEGTSNPNLYWYRQAAGRGLQLLFYSVGIGQISSEVPQNLSASRPQDRQFILSSKKLLLSDSGFYLCAWSVGVDTQYFGPGTRLTVL.

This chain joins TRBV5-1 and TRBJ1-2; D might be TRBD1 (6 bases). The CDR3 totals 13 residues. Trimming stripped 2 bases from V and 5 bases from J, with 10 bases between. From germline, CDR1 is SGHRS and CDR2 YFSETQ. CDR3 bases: TGCGCCAGCAGCTTAGGACAGCTATATGGCTACACCTTC. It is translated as CASSLGQLYGYTF.

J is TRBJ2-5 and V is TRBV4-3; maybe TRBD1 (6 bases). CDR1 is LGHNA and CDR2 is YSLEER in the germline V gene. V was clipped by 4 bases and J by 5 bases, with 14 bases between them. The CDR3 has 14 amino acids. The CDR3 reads CASSPFRGLETQYF. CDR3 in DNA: TGCGCCAGCAGCCCTTTCAGGGGCTTGGAGACCCAGTACTTC.

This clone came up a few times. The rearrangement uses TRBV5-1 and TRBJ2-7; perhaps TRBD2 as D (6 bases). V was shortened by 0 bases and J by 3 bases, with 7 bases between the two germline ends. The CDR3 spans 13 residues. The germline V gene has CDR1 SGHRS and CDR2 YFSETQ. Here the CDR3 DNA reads TGCGCCAGCAGCTTGGCCGGGAGCTACGAGCAGTACTTC. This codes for CASSLAGSYEQYF.

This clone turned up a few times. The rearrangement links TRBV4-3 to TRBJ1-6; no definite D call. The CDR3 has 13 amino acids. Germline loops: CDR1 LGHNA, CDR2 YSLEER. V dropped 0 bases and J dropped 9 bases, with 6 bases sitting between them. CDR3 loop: CASSQDLGSPLHF. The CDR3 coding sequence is TGCGCCAGCAGCCAAGATCTAGGTTCACCCCTCCACTTT.

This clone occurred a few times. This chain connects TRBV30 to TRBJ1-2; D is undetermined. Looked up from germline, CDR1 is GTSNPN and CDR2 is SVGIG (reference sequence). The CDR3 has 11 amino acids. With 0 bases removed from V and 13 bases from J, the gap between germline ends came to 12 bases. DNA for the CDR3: TGTGCCTGGAGTGTAGCAGCTCGGGTCACCTTC. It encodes CAWSVAARVTF. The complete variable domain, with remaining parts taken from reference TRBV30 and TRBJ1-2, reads SQTIHQWPATLVQPVGSPLSLECTVEGTSNPNLYWYRQAAGRGLQLLFYSVGIGQISSEVPQNLSASRPQDRQFILSSKKLLLSDSGFYLCAWSVAARVTFGSGTRLTVV.